The 8 T cell receptor beta chains presented below share a single source sample, sequenced in a study of OX40 agonist ivuxolimab in advanced cancers. TCRdb's copy holds only in-frame clones and misses some; the assay was immunoSEQ multiplex PCR. The sample contains approximately 77,000 clones, 80% to 95% of which appear only once. The sample here was CD4+ or CD8+ T cells sorted from blood, taken in a trial of the OX40 agonist ivuxolimab. The origin of the receptors is an adult with an advanced solid tumor such as melanoma, head and neck, liver or kidney cancer.

The chain recombines TRBV15 with TRBJ2-7, with 7 bases lining up with TRBD2. The CDR3 loop spans 15 amino acids. Losses at the gene ends were 5 bases for V and 3 bases for J; bases not matched to a gene: 10. Germline-derived CDR1 and CDR2 are LNHNV and YYDKDF (reference sequence). CDR3 protein: CATSETLARYYEQYF. CDR3 DNA: TGTGCCACCAGCGAGACACTAGCGAGATACTACGAGCAGTACTTC.

This chain connects TRBV6-5 to TRBJ2-7; D may be TRBD1 (6 bases). Trimming stripped 6 bases from V and 5 bases from J, with 14 bases between. CDR1 MNHEY and CDR2 SVGAGI come from the germline V gene. This CDR3 region has 13 residues. The CDR3 DNA reads TGTGCCAGCAGGATACAGGGTCGTAACGAGCAGTACTTC. Amino acid sequence: CASRIQGRNEQYF.

This chain joins TRBV11-3 and TRBJ1-5, with D unresolved. Trimming took 1 base from V and 7 from J, leaving 8 bases between them. The CDR3 covers 13 residues. Germline-derived CDR1 and CDR2 are SGHNT and YENEEA. The chain's CDR3 is CASSLGAWQPQHF. The CDR3 DNA follows: TGTGCCAGCAGCTTAGGAGCGTGGCAGCCCCAGCATTTT.

The gene calls are TRBV5-4 and TRBJ2-5, with 7 bases aligning to TRBD1. Germline V gene sequence: CDR1 SGHNT, CDR2 YYREEE (reference sequence). V lost 4 bases to trimming and J lost 5 bases; unmatched junction nucleotides: 11. This CDR3 has 15 residues. CDR3 residues: CASSLRDSLRETQYF. The DNA for the CDR3 is TGTGCCAGCAGCCTACGGGACAGCCTGCGGGAGACCCAGTACTTC.

V and J are TRBV19 and TRBJ1-2; D remains ambiguous. V lost 3 bases and J lost 2, with 4 bases in between. Germline CDR1 reads LNHDA; CDR2 reads SQIVND (reference sequence). This CDR3 is 12 amino acids long. The CDR3 loop reads CASSMYNYGYTF. CDR3 in DNA: TGTGCCAGTAGTATGTACAACTATGGCTACACCTTC.

This clone appeared a few times. In DNA form, the CDR3 reads TGTGCCAGTAGTGCACAGGGGGTAGATACGCAGTATTTT. It yields the protein CASSAQGVDTQYF. The chain joins TRBV19 to TRBJ2-3, with TRBD1 identical over 8 bases. V was clipped by 5 bases and J by 5 bases; unmatched bases: 3. The CDR3 length is 13 residues. Germline V CDR1 and CDR2: LNHDA, SQIVND (reference sequence).

This chain connects TRBV9 to TRBJ2-5; D possibly uses TRBD1 or TRBD2 (5 bases each). This CDR3 is built from 15 residues. Trimming pared 3 bases from V and 0 bases from J, leaving 12 bases between. Germline-derived CDR1 and CDR2 are SGDLS and YYNGEE. Here the CDR3 DNA reads TGTGCCAGCAGCGGGGGACGGCAGGACCAAGAGACCCAGTACTTC. Its protein is CASSGGRQDQETQYF.

In this sample, this clone turned up once. J is TRBJ2-7 and V is TRBV5-4; tentatively, D is TRBD1 or TRBD2 (5 bases each). Trimming removed 0 bases at V and 2 bases at J, with 9 bases between. The CDR3 has 14 residues. Germline CDR1 and CDR2: SGHNT and YYREEE (reference sequence). CDR3 in DNA: TGTGCCAGCAGCTTGGGGCAGGGAGCCTACGAGCAGTACTTC. Residues: CASSLGQGAYEQYF. The whole variable domain, remainder taken from reference TRBV5-4 and TRBJ2-7, is ETGVTQSPTHLIKTRGQQVTLRCSSQSGHNTVSWYQQALGQGPQFIFQYYREEENGRGNFPPRFSGLQFPNYSSELNVNALELDDSALYLCASSLGQGAYEQYFGPGTRLTVT.